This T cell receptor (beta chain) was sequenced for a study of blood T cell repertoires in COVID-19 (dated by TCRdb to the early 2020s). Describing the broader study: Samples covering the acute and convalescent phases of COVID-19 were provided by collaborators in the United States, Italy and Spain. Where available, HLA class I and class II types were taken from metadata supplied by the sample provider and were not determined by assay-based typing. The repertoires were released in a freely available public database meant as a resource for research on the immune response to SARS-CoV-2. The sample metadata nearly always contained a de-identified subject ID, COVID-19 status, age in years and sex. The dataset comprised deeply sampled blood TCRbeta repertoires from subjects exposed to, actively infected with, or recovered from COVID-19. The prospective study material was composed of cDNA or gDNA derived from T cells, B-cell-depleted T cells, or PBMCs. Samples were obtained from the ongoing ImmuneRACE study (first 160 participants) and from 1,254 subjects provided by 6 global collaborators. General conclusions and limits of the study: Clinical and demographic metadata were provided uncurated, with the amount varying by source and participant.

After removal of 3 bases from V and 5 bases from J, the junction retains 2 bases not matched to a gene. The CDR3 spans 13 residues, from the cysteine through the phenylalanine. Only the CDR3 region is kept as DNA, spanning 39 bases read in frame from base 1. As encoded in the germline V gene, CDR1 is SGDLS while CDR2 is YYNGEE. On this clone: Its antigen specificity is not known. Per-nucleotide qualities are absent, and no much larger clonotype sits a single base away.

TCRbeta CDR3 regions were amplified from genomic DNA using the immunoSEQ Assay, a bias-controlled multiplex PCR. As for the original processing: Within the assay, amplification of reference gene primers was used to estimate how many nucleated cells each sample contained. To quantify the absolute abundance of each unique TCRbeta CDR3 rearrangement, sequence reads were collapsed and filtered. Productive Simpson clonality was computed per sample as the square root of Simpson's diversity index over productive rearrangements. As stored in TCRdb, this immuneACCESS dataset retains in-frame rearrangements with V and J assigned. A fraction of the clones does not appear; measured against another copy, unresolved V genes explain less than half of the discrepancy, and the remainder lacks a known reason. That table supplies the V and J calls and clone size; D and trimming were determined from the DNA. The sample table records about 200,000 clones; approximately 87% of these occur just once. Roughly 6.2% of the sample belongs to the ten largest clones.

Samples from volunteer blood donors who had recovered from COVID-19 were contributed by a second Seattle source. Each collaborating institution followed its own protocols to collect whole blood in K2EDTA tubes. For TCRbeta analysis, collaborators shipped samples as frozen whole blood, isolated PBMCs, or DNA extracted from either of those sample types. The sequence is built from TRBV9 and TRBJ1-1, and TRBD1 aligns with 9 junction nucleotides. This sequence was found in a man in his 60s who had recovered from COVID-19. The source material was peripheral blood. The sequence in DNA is TGTGCCAGCAGCGGGGGACAGGGTACTGAAGCTTTCTTT. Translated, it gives CASSGGQGTEAFF.